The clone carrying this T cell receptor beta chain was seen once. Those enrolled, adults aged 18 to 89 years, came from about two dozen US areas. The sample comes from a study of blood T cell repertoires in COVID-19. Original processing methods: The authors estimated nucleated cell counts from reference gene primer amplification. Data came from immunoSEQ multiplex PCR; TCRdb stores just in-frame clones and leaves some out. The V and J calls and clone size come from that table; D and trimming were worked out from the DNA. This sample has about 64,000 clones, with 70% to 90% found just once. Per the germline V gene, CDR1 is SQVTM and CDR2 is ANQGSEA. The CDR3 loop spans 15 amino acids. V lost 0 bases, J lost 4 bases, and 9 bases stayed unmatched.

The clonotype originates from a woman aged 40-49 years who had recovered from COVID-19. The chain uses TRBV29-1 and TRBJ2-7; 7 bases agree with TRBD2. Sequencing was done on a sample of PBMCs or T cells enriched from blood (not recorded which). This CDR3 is CSVEDSTWGGYEQYF. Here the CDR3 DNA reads TGCAGCGTTGAAGACTCCACATGGGGGGGGTACGAGCAGTACTTC.